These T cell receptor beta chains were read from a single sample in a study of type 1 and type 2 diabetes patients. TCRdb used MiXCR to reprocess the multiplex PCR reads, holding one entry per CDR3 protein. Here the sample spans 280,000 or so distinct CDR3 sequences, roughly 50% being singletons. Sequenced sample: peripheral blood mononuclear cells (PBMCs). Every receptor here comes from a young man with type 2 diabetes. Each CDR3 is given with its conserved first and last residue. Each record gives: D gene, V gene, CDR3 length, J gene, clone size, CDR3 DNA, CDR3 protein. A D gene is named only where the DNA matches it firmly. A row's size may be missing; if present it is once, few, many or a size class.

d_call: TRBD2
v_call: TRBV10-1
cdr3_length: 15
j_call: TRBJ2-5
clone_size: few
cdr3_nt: TGCGCCAGCAGTGCGGGGAGGGAAACATTAGAGACCCAGTACTTC
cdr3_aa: CASSAGRETLETQYF

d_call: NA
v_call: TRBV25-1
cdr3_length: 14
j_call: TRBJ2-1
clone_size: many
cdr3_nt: TGTGCCAGCAGTGAGTTGGACGGCCTCAATGAGCAGTTCTTC
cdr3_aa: CASSELDGLNEQFF

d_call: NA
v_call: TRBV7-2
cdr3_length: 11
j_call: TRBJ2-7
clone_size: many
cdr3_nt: TGTGCCAGCAGCTTAGGAGACGAGCAGTACTTC
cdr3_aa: CASSLGDEQYF

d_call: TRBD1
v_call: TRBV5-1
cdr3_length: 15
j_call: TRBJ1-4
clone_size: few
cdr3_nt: TGCGCCAGCAGCTCCTCCGGGACAGGGTACGAAAAACTGTTTTTT
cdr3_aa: CASSSSGTGYEKLFF

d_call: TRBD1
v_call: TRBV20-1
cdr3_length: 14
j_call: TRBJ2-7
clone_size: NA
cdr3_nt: TGCAGTGCCACGGACAGGGACAACCTATACGAGCAGTACTTC
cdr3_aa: CSATDRDNLYEQYF

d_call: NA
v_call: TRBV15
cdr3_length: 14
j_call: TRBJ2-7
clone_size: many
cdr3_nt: TGTGCCACCAGCAGAGACTATTCTGAGGACGAGCAGTACTTC
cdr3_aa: CATSRDYSEDEQYF

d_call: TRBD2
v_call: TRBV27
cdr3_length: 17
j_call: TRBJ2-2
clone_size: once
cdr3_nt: TGTGCCAGCAGTTACGCCGTGAAGGCGGGGGTCACCGGGGAGCTGTTTTTT
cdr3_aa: CASSYAVKAGVTGELFF

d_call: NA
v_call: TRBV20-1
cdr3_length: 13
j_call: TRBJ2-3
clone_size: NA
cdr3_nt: TGCAGTCTCGAACGCGGTAGCACAGATACGCAGTATTTT
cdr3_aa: CSLERGSTDTQYF

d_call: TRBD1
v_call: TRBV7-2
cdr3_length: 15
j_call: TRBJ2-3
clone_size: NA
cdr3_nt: TGTGCCAGCAGGTTAAAGCAGGGGGCGGGAGATACGCAGTATTTT
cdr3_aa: CASRLKQGAGDTQYF

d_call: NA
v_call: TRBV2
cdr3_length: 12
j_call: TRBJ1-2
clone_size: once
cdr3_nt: TGTGCCATCAGTGAGTCAGGGGATGGCTACACCTTC
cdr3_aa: CAISESGDGYTF

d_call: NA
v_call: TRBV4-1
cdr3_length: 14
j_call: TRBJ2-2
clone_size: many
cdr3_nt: TGCGCCAGCAGCCAAGTCGGACTCACCGGGGAGCTGTTTTTT
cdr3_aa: CASSQVGLTGELFF

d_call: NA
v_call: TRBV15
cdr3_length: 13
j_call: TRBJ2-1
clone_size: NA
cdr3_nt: TGTGCCACCAGCAGAGAGGGACTCAATGAGCAGTTCTTC
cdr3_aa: CATSREGLNEQFF

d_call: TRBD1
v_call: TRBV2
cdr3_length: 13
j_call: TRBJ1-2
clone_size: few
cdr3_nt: TGTGCCAGCAGTGACCCCGGGACAGATGTGTCCACCTTC
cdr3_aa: CASSDPGTDVSTF

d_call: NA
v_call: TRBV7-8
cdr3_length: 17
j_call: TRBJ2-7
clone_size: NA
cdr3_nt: TGTGCCATCAGTGGGTCGGAGGAGGGCAGAAGCTCCTACGAGCAGTACTTC
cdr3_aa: CAISGSEEGRSSYEQYF

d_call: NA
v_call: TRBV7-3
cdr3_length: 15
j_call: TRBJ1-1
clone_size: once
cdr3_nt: TGTACCAGCAGCCCTCCAGTCAGGCTGAACACTGAAGCTTTCTTT
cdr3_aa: CTSSPPVRLNTEAFF

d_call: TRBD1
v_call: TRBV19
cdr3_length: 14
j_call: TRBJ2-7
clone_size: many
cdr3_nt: TGTGCCAGTAGCCGGGACAGGCTCTCCTACGAGCAGTACTTC
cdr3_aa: CASSRDRLSYEQYF

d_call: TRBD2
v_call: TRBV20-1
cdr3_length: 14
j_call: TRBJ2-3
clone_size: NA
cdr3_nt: TGCAGTGCTAAACTAGCGGAGTACACAGATACGCAGTATTTT
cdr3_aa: CSAKLAEYTDTQYF

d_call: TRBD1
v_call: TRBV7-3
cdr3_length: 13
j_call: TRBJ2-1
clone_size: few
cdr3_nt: TGTGCCAGCAGCAACCCACCGGGACAGGGCCAGTTCTTC
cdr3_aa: CASSNPPGQGQFF